Given below is one TCR beta chain in context. Original handling: Estimation of nucleated cell counts was performed using reference gene primer amplification. Assay: immunoSEQ multiplex PCR; the TCRdb copy retains only in-frame clones and omits some. V, J and clone size are taken as reported in that table, and D and trimming were inferred from the DNA itself. Seen here are some 250,000 clones, approximately 91% observed once, and the top ten hold 2% to 2.5%. The sample is drawn from a study of blood T cell repertoires in COVID-19. Source material: PBMCs or T cells enriched from blood (not recorded which). This clonotype was obtained from a woman aged 35 to 49 with acute COVID-19.

Here the CDR3 DNA reads TGCGCCAGCAGCTTGGAGACAGGGGCTATTTCTGAAGCTTTCTTT. This encodes CASSLETGAISEAFF. The chain combines TRBV5-1 with TRBJ1-1; TRBD1 matches 8 bases. The trim removed 0 bases at V and 6 bases at J, leaving 7 bases unmatched. The germline gives CDR1 SGHRS, CDR2 YFSETQ. This CDR3 is built from 15 residues.